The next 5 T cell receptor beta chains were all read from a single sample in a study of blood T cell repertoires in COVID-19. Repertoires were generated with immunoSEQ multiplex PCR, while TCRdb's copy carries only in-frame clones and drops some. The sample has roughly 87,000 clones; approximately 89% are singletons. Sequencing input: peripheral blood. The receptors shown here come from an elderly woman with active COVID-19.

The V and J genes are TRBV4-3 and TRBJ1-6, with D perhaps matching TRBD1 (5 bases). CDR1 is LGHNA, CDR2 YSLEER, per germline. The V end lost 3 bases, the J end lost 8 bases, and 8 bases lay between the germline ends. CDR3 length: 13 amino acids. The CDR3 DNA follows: TGCGCCAGCAGCCAGCAAGGGGATTCACCCCTCCACTTT. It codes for CASSQQGDSPLHF.

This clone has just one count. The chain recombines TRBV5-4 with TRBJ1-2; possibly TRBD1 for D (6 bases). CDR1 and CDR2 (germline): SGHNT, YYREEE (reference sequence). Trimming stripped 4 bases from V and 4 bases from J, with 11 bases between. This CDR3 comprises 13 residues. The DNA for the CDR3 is TGTGCCAGCAGCCGCCGGGACACCTATGGCTACACCTTC. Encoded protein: CASSRRDTYGYTF.

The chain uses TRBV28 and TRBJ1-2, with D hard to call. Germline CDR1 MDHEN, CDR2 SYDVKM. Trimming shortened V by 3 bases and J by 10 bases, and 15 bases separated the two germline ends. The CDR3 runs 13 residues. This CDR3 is CASSFGSGAAYTF. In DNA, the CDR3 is TGTGCCAGCAGTTTTGGGTCAGGCGCCGCCTACACCTTC.

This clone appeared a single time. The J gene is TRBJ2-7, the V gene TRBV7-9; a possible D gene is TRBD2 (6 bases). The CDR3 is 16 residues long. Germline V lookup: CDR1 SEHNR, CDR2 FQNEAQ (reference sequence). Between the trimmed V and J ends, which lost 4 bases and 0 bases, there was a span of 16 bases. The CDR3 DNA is TGTGCCAGCAGCTCAAGAGAGCGGGTTGCCTCCTACGAGCAGTACTTC. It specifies CASSSRERVASYEQYF.

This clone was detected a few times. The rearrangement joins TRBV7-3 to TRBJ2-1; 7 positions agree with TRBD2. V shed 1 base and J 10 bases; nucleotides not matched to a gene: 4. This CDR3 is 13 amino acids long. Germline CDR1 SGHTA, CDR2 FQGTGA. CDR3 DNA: TGTGCCAGCAGCTTAATGGGAGGGAGAGAGCAGTTCTTC. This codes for CASSLMGGREQFF.